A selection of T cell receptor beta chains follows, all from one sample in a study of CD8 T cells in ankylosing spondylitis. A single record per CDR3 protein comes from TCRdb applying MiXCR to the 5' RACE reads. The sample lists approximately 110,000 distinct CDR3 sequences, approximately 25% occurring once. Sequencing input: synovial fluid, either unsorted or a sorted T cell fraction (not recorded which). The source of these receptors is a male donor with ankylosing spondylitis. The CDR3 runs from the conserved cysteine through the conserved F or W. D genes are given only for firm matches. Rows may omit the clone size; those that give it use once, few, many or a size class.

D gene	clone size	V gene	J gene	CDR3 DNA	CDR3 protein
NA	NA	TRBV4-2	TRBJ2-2	TGTGCCAGCAGCCAAGTGGGGGACTTCAACACCGGGGAGCTGTTTTTT	CASSQVGDFNTGELFF
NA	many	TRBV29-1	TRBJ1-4	TGCAGCGTTTTTGGCAGGGAAAAACTGTTTTTT	CSVFGREKLFF
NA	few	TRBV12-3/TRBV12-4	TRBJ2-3	TGTGCCAGCAGTTTATGGCGGAACACAGATACGCAGTATTTT	CASSLWRNTDTQYF
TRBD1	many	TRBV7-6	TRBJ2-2	TGTGCCAGCAGCCTAACCCTAGGGACAGGGTCCAGTACCGGGGAGCTGTTTTTT	CASSLTLGTGSSTGELFF
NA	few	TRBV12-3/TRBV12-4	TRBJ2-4	TGTGCCAGCAGTAAGACCGGGCTACCCCAGTACTTC	CASSKTGLPQYF
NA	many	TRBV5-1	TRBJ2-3	TGCGCCAGCGCGGGGATCCCCACAGATACGCAGTATTTT	CASAGIPTDTQYF
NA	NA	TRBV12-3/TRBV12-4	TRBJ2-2	TGTGCCAGCAGCCTCCAGGTGGGGATGAACACCGGGGAGCTGTTTTTT	CASSLQVGMNTGELFF
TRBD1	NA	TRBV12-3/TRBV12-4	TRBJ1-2	TGTGCCAGCAGTTTTGACAGGGGCGGCTACACCTTC	CASSFDRGGYTF
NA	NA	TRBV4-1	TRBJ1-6	TGCGCCAGCAGCCAAGTTGACCTGATGTCTTATAATTCACCCCTCCACTTT	CASSQVDLMSYNSPLHF
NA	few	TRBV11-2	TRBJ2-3	TGTGCCACCGGACCTGCCGCGGATACGCAGTATTTT	CATGPAADTQYF
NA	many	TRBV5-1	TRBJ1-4	TGCGCCAGCAGCTTGAATAGTGAAAAACTGTTTTTT	CASSLNSEKLFF
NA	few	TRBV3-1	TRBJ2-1	TGTGCCAGCAGCCCAAATACCGGGACCAATTACAATGAGCAGTTCTTC	CASSPNTGTNYNEQFF
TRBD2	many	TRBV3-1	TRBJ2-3	TGTGCCAGCAGCCAATTTGGGACTAGAGCAGATACGCAGTATTTT	CASSQFGTRADTQYF
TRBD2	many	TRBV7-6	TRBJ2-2	TGTGCCAGCAGCCGCGCCGTGGTAGCGGGCACCGGGGAGCTGTTTTTT	CASSRAVVAGTGELFF
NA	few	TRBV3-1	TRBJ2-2	TGTGCCAGCAGCCAAGCGGGAGCAGGAACCGGGGAGCTGTTTTTT	CASSQAGAGTGELFF
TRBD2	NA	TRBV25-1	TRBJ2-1	TGTGCCAGCAGTGCGCCCGGGACTAGCGGGATTGAGCAGTTCTTC	CASSAPGTSGIEQFF
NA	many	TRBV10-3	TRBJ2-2	TGTGCCATCAGTGAGTCGGCGGACACCGGGGAGCTGTTTTTT	CAISESADTGELFF
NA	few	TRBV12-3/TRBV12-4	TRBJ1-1	TGTGCCAGCACTCTAAGACATATGAACACTGAAGCTTTCTTT	CASTLRHMNTEAFF
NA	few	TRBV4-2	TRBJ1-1	TGTGCCAGCAGCCAAGTAACAGGCCCGAACACTGAAGCTTTCTTT	CASSQVTGPNTEAFF
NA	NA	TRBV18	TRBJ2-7	TGTGCCAGCTCACCTAAGGACTTTACCTACGAGCAGTACTTC	CASSPKDFTYEQYF
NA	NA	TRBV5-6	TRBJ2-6	TGTGCCAGCAATCTCAAGCTACACTCTGGGGCCAACGTCCTGACTTTC	CASNLKLHSGANVLTF
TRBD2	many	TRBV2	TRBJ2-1	TGTGCCAGCAGTCCTCCGGGACTAGCGGGAGGGTACAATGAGCAGTTCTTC	CASSPPGLAGGYNEQFF
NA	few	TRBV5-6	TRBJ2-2	TGTGCCAGCAGCCCAGCAACAGGGTACACCGGGGAGCTGTTTTTT	CASSPATGYTGELFF